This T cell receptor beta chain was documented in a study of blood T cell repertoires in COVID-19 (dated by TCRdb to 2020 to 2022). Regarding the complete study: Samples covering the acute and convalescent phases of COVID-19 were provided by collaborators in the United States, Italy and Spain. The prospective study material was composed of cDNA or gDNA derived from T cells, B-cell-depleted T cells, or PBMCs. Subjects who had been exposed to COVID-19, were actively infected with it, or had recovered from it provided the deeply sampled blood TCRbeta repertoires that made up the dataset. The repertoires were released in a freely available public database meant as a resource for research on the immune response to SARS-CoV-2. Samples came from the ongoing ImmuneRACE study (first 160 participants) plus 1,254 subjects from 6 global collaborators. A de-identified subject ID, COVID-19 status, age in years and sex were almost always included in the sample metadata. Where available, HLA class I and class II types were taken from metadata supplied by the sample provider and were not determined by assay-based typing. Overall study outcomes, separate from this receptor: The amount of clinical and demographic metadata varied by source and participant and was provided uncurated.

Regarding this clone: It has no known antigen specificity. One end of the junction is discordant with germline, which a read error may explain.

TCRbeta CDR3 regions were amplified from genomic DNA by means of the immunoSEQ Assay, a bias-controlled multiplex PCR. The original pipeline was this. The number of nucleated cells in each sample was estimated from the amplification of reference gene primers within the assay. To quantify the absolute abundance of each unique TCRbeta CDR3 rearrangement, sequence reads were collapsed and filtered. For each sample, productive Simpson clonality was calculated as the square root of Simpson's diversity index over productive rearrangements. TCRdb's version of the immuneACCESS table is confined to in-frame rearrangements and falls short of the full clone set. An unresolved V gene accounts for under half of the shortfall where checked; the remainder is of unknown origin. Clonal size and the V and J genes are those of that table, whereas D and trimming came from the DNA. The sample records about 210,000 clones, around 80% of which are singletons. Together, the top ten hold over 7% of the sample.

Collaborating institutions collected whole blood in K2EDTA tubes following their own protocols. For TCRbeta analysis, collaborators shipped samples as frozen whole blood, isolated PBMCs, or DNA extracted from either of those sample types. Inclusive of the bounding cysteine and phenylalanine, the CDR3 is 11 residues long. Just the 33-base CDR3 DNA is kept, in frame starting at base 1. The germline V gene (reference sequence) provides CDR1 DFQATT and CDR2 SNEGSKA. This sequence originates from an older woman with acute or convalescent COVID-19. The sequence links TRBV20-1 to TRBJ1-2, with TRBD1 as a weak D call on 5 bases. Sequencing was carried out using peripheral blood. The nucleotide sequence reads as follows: TGCAGTGCCGACTTGACAGCTACCATATCCTTC. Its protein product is CSADLTATISF.